The present T cell receptor (beta chain) was sequenced within a study of blood T cell repertoires in COVID-19. Whole-study context: The study drew acute and convalescent COVID-19 samples from the United States, Italy and Spain. In each case, the material was cDNA or gDNA derived from T cells, B-cell-depleted T cells, or PBMCs.

Germline CDR1 and CDR2: MGHRA and YSYEKL. This CDR3 has 18 amino acids. J gave up 3 bases and V 3 bases, and 11 bases lay outside the gene matches. Authors' data handling: Estimation of nucleated cell counts was performed using reference gene primer amplification. Profiling relied on immunoSEQ multiplex PCR, and the TCRdb table lists in-frame clones only, not all of them. Clonal size and the V and J genes are those of that table, whereas D and trimming came from the DNA. The sample contains just under 65,000 clones, around four fifths of which appear only once. This chain links TRBV4-1 with TRBJ2-2; 9 nucleotides line up with TRBD2. Sequencing was performed on peripheral blood. The source is a man between 60 and 75 years old with COVID-19, enrolled during active disease. CDR3 region: CASSHGKAGGHYTGELFF. CDR3 DNA: TGCGCCAGCAGCCATGGGAAAGCGGGGGGCCATTACACCGGGGAGCTGTTTTTT.